The 24 T cell receptor beta chains below all came from one sample that was sequenced in a study of T cell responses to AZD1222 COVID-19 vaccine (TCRdb year 2021). The meaning of the sample's time point label: about 28 days (+/-7) after the second vaccine dose. Libraries came from the immunoSEQ multiplex PCR assay. This immuneACCESS table, as held by TCRdb, lists in-frame sequences with V and J called but not all clones. Of the missing ones, under half trace to an unresolved V gene in checked studies; the others have no known cause. Counted in this sample were 120,000 or so clones; 92% of them appeared once. Together, the top ten hold approximately 8% of the sample. The sample here was peripheral blood, taken 28 days after the second AZD1222 dose. Every receptor here comes from an adult who received the AZD1222 COVID-19 vaccine.

The chain joins TRBV11-3 to TRBJ1-1, with D possibly matching TRBD1 (5 bases). Trimming pared 1 base from V and 2 bases from J, leaving 8 bases between. Germline lookup yields CDR1 SGHNT and CDR2 YENEEA. There are 14 residues in the CDR3. CDR3 sequence (DNA): TGTGCCAGCAGCTTAGGGGGCGTTAACACTGAAGCTTTCTTT. Its protein product is CASSLGGVNTEAFF.

This chain connects TRBV6-2 or TRBV6-3 to TRBJ1-2, with D perhaps matching TRBD1 (6 bases). Per the germline V gene, CDR1 is MNHEY and CDR2 is SVGEGT. The CDR3 length is 15 residues. The V end lost 2 bases, the J end lost 4 bases, and 14 bases lay between the germline ends. The DNA of the CDR3 is TGTGCCAGCAGTTACCCGAGGGCGGACAGCTATGGCTACACCTTC. The encoded protein is CASSYPRADSYGYTF.

The chain employs TRBV5-8 and TRBJ1-2; the match to TRBD1 covers 9 bases. The germline CDR1 and CDR2 sequences are SGHTS and YDEGEE. J gave up 3 bases and V 4 bases, and 1 base lay outside the gene matches. This CDR3 contains 13 residues. CDR3 residues: CASSRDRDYGYTF. DNA for the CDR3: TGTGCCAGCAGCCGGGACAGGGACTATGGCTACACCTTC.

V and J are TRBV5-1 and TRBJ2-5, with 7 bases fitting TRBD2. After removal of 1 base from V and 3 bases from J, the junction contained 3 bases not matched to a gene. Looked up from germline, CDR1 is SGHRS and CDR2 is YFSETQ. This CDR3 is 14 amino acids long. The DNA for the CDR3 is TGCGCCAGCAGCTTGAACCTAGCGGAAGAGACCCAGTACTTC. It yields the protein CASSLNLAEETQYF.

The chain is built from TRBV5-1 and TRBJ2-5, with TRBD2 matching 11 bases. Per germline, CDR1 SGHRS and CDR2 YFSETQ. V was pared by 0 bases and J by 5 bases, with 12 bases of the junction left unmatched. The CDR3 runs to 18 residues. CDR3 in DNA: TGCGCCAGCAGCTTGGGTCGGACAAGACTAGCGGGACTTGAGACCCAGTACTTC. Encoded protein: CASSLGRTRLAGLETQYF.

In this sample, this clone turned up once. This chain uses TRBV5-6 with TRBJ1-2; D might be TRBD1 (5 bases). The V gene lost 0 bases and the J gene lost 2 bases, with 5 bases spanning the gap. The CDR3 has 13 residues. Germline loops: CDR1 SGHDT, CDR2 YYEEEE. For the CDR3, the DNA is TGTGCCAGCAGCTTGGCAGGGAACTATGGCTACACCTTC. Its translation is CASSLAGNYGYTF. Combining the CDR3 with reference TRBV5-6 and TRBJ1-2 gives the whole variable domain DAGVTQSPTHLIKTRGQQVTLRCSPKSGHDTVSWYQQALGQGPQFIFQYYEEEERQRGNFPDRFSGHQFPNYSSELNVNALLLGDSALYLCASSLAGNYGYTFGSGTRLTVV.

The gene calls are TRBV28 and TRBJ2-1; 7 positions agree with TRBD2. CDR1 and CDR2 from the germline V gene are MDHEN and SYDVKM. The CDR3 covers 15 residues. V shed 6 bases, J shed 2 bases, and the junction held 7 bases outside the gene matches. DNA of the CDR3: TGTGCCAGCAGAAAGGGCGGGAGAGCCTACAATGAGCAGTTCTTC. It codes for CASRKGGRAYNEQFF.

This clone was seen a handful of times. The rearrangement uses TRBV3-1 (or the pseudogene TRBV3-2) and TRBJ1-1; no reliable D call. The CDR3 spans 12 residues. Trimming took 1 base from V and 6 from J, leaving 6 bases between them. From germline, CDR1 is LGHDT and CDR2 YNNKEL (reference sequence). The CDR3 nucleotides are TGTGCCAGCAGCCAAGTGGGGTCTGAAGCTTTCTTT. Protein product: CASSQVGSEAFF.

The chain couples TRBV6-5 to TRBJ2-1; a weak D match, TRBD1 (6 bases). Germline lookup yields CDR1 MNHEY and CDR2 SVGAGI. The length of the CDR3 is 13 residues. Trimming removed 7 bases at V and 8 bases at J, with 15 bases between. CDR3 in amino acids: CASTLSRGYEQFF. The DNA of the CDR3 is TGTGCCAGCACTTTATCCAGGGGATATGAGCAGTTCTTC.

In DNA, the CDR3 is TGCGCCAGCAGCTTGGCCTTTGGCCCCGAGCAGTACTTC. Protein product: CASSLAFGPEQYF. The gene calls are TRBV5-1 and TRBJ2-7; D is uncertain. Per the germline V gene, CDR1 is SGHRS and CDR2 is YFSETQ. Trimming left V 0 bases short and J 6 bases short, with 10 bases between. The CDR3 is 13 amino acids.

A few counts support this clone. The chain recombines TRBV19 with TRBJ2-7; 7 bases align to TRBD1. The germline gives CDR1 LNHDA, CDR2 SQIVND (reference sequence). CDR3 length: 14 residues. V lost 5 bases to trimming and J lost 2 bases; unmatched junction nucleotides: 6. In DNA form, the CDR3 reads TGTGCCAGTAGTCCGGGGACAGCCACCTACGAGCAGTACTTC. This encodes CASSPGTATYEQYF. The full variable domain, with the rest looked up from reference TRBV19 and TRBJ2-7, is DGGITQSPKYLFRKEGQNVTLSCEQNLNHDAMYWYRQDPGQGLRLIYYSQIVNDFQKGDIAEGYSVSREKKESFPLTVTSAQKNPTAFYLCASSPGTATYEQYFGPGTRLTVT.

The gene calls are TRBV4-1 and TRBJ2-7, with 7 bases aligning to TRBD1. The germline CDR1 and CDR2 sequences are MGHRA and YSYEKL. The CDR3 runs 14 residues. V was clipped by 4 bases and J by 3 bases; unmatched bases: 6. The chain's CDR3 is CASSLRQGIYEQYF. Here the CDR3 DNA reads TGCGCCAGCAGCCTAAGACAGGGAATCTACGAGCAGTACTTC.

The gene calls are TRBV7-2 and TRBJ2-7, with no clear D. This CDR3 comprises 13 residues. V lost 2 bases, J lost 0 bases, and 5 bases lay in between. Germline loops: CDR1 SGHTA, CDR2 FQGNSA. The CDR3 sequence is CASSLPASYEQYF. The CDR3 DNA reads as TGTGCCAGCAGCTTACCGGCCTCCTACGAGCAGTACTTC. Based on the CDR3 plus reference TRBV7-2 and TRBJ2-7, the full variable domain is GAGVSQSPSNKVTEKGKDVELRCDPISGHTALYWYRQSLGQGLEFLIYFQGNSAPDKSGLPSDRFSAERTGGSVSTLTIQRTQQEDSAVYLCASSLPASYEQYFGPGTRLTVT.

The V call is TRBV7-8, the J call TRBJ1-2, with TRBD1 as a possible D gene (5 bases). The CDR3 has 13 amino acids. Per the germline V gene, CDR1 is SGHVS and CDR2 is FQNEAQ. V dropped 1 base and J dropped 4 bases, with 7 bases sitting between them. CDR3 residues: CASSLEGTYGYTF. The CDR3 bases are TGTGCCAGCAGCTTAGAGGGGACCTATGGCTACACCTTC.

The chain joins TRBV6-1 to TRBJ2-7, with a weak D call TRBD2 (5 bases). Trimming shortened V by 2 bases and J by 5 bases, and 19 bases separated the two germline ends. Per the germline V gene, CDR1 is MNHNS and CDR2 is SASEGT. There are 16 residues in the CDR3. CDR3 region: CASSEPAWRYGNEQYF. CDR3 bases: TGTGCCAGCAGTGAACCCGCTTGGCGTTACGGGAACGAGCAGTACTTC.

This clone was picked up one time. V and J are TRBV28 and TRBJ2-7; D is tentatively TRBD1 or TRBD2 (5 bases each). V lost 4 bases, J lost 0 bases, and 13 bases lay in between. The CDR3 is made up of 15 amino acids. Germline assignment: CDR1 MDHEN and CDR2 SYDVKM. The CDR3 loop is CASSWGTSVSYEQYF. In DNA, the CDR3 is TGTGCCAGCAGTTGGGGGACGTCTGTCTCCTACGAGCAGTACTTC. Using reference TRBV28 and TRBJ2-7 for the parts outside the CDR3, the full variable domain is DVKVTQSSRYLVKRTGEKVFLECVQDMDHENMFWYRQDPGLGLRLIYFSYDVKMKEKGDIPEGYSVSREKKERFSLILESASTNQTSMYLCASSWGTSVSYEQYFGPGTRLTVT.

In nucleotides, the CDR3 is TGTGCCAGCAGTCCGACTAGCGGGAGCCATGAGCAGTTCTTC. Translating it yields CASSPTSGSHEQFF. The chain joins TRBV3-1 (or the pseudogene TRBV3-2) to TRBJ2-1, with 12 bases fitting TRBD2. The CDR3 has 14 amino acids. Germline V lookup: CDR1 LGHDT, CDR2 YNNKEL (reference sequence). V lost 6 bases and J lost 8; bases outside the gene matches: 5.

The chain employs TRBV10-3 and TRBJ1-2; no clear D gene. Germline CDR1 is ENHRY and CDR2 is SYGVKD. The germline V and J ends were trimmed by 0 bases and 3 bases, with 8 bases remaining between them. The CDR3 totals 14 residues. CDR3: CAISESTAHYGYTF. In DNA form, the CDR3 reads TGTGCCATCAGTGAGTCGACGGCGCACTATGGCTACACCTTC.

The chain combines TRBV5-8 with TRBJ1-2; TRBD1 is a possible D gene (5 bases). CDR1 is SGHTS, CDR2 YDEGEE, per germline. The V end lost 4 bases, the J end lost 5 bases, and 18 bases lay between the germline ends. This CDR3 has 15 residues. In DNA, the CDR3 is TGTGCCAGCAGCGCCTGGCGAGGGGTGGAATATGGCTACACCTTC. Its translation: CASSAWRGVEYGYTF.

The V and J genes are TRBV28 and TRBJ2-2; 9 bases agree with TRBD2. CDR1 is MDHEN and CDR2 is SYDVKM in the germline V gene. After removal of 3 bases from V and 10 bases from J, the junction contained 6 bases not matched to a gene. This CDR3 has 14 amino acids. This CDR3 reads CASSFEERGAELFF. DNA for the CDR3: TGTGCCAGCAGTTTCGAGGAGCGGGGGGCGGAGCTGTTTTTT.

The rearrangement joins TRBV7-2 to TRBJ2-1; 11 nucleotides match TRBD1. The CDR3 runs 15 residues. Losses at the gene ends were 6 bases for V and 6 bases for J; bases not matched to a gene: 7. Germline CDR1 SGHTA, CDR2 FQGNSA. This CDR3 reads CASSWTGGYGNEQFF. The DNA of the CDR3 is TGTGCCAGCAGTTGGACAGGGGGCTACGGCAATGAGCAGTTCTTC.

This clone appeared once. CDR3 in amino acids: CASSLVGVGYTF. The CDR3 DNA sequence: TGTGCCAGCAGTTTGGTAGGGGTAGGCTACACCTTC. This chain uses TRBV28 with TRBJ1-2, with D tentatively TRBD1 (5 bases). Trimming removed 3 bases from V and 8 bases from J, with 10 bases in between. The CDR3 is made up of 12 amino acids. The germline gives CDR1 MDHEN, CDR2 SYDVKM.

The gene calls are TRBV28 and TRBJ1-6; D unclear. The CDR3 is 16 amino acids. V was shortened by 6 bases and J by 0 bases, with 12 bases between the two germline ends. Germline V gene data show CDR1 as MDHEN and CDR2 as SYDVKM. The CDR3 DNA reads as TGTGCCAGCAGAATCCGGACTAGCTCCTATAATTCACCCCTCCACTTT. Translated: CASRIRTSSYNSPLHF.

This clone has only one observation. The chain links TRBV4-1 to TRBJ1-2, with D maybe TRBD1 (5 bases). Trimming shortened V by 4 bases and J by 3 bases, and 9 bases separated the two germline ends. CDR1 and CDR2 (germline): MGHRA, YSYEKL. This CDR3 has 13 residues. The CDR3 protein is CASSPTGDYGYTF. CDR3 DNA sequence: TGCGCCAGCAGCCCAACGGGGGACTATGGCTACACCTTC.